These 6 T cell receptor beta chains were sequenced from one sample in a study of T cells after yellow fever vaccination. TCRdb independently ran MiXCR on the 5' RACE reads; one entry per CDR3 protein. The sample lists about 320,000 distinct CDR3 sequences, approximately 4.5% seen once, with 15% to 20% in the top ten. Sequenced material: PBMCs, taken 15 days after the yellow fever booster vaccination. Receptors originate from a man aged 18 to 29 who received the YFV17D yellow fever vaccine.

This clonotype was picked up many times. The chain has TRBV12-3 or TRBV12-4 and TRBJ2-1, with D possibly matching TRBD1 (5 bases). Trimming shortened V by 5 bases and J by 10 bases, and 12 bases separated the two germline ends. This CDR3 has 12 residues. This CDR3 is CASSPQGLEQFF. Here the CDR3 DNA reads TGTGCCAGCAGTCCCCAGGGTCTCGAGCAGTTCTTC.

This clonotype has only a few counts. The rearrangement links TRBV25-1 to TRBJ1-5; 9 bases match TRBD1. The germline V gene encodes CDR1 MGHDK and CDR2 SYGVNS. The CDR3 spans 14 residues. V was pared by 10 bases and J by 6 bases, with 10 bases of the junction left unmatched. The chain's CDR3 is CATTLDRGGQPQHF. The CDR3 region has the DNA TGTGCCACCACTCTGGACAGGGGAGGTCAGCCCCAGCATTTT.

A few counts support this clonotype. CDR3 bases: TGTGCCAGCAGCGGGGGAGGGGGAAACACCATATATTTT. Translation gives CASSGGGGNTIYF. The rearrangement links TRBV7-2 to TRBJ1-3; D is possibly TRBD1 (5 bases). Germline V CDR1 and CDR2: SGHTA, FQGNSA. Trimming removed 5 bases at V and 4 bases at J, with 9 bases between. The CDR3 loop spans 13 amino acids.

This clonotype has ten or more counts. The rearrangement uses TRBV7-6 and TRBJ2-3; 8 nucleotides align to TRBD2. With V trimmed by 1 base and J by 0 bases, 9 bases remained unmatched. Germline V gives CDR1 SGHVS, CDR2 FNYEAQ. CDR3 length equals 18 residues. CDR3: CASSLVAGSVLSTDTQYF. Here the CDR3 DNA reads TGTGCCAGCAGCTTAGTAGCGGGGTCCGTACTAAGCACAGATACGCAGTATTTT.

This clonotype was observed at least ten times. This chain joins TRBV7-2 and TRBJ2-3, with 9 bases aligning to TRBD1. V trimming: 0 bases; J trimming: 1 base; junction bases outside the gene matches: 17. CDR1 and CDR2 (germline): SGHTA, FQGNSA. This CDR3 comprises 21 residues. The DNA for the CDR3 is TGTGCCAGCAGCTTAGCCCCCCGGACAGGGGTTTATGGGGGGGGCACAGATACGCAGTATTTT. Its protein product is CASSLAPRTGVYGGGTDTQYF.

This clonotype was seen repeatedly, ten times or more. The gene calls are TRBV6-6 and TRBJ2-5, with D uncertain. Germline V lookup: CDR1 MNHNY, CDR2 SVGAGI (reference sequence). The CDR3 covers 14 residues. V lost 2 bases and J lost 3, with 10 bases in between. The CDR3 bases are TGTGCCAGCAGTTACATACTCCGGAAAGAGACCCAGTACTTC. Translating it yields CASSYILRKETQYF.